This T cell receptor beta chain was obtained from a study of T cells in Graves' hyperthyroidism and ophthalmopathy. Across the study: The initial diagnosis was the point when peripheral blood was collected, ahead of any treatment.

Those patients with uncontrolled infection, other autoimmune disease, pregnancy or lactation were excluded. J was trimmed by 5 bases and V by 4 bases; bases with no gene match: 13. The CDR3 covers 17 residues. Germline lookup yields CDR1 SGHRS and CDR2 YFSETQ. Amplification yielded TCR beta CDR3 regions, with RNA transcripts as the source. A first-round RT-PCR of the TCR CDR3 used the HTBI primer set. TCRdb recomputed calls from the multiplex PCR reads with MiXCR, one row per CDR3 protein. The sample contains almost 600,000 distinct CDR3 sequences, approximately 15% of which appear only once. This clonotype was recorded many times.

Sequences were obtained from blood. The chain combines TRBV5-1 with TRBJ2-5; 11 bases are shared with TRBD2. The receptor was isolated from a woman under 40 with Graves' hyperthyroidism that later progressed to Graves' ophthalmopathy. CDR3 DNA: TGCGCCAGCAGCGGGGGGACTAGCGGTCGGAGTAAGGAGACCCAGTACTTC. Translated: CASSGGTSGRSKETQYF. The full variable domain, completed using reference TRBV5-1 and TRBJ2-5, is KAGVTQTPRYLIKTRGQQVTLSCSPISGHRSVSWYQQTPGQGLQFLFEYFSETQRNKGNFPGRFSGRQFSNSRSEMNVSTLELGDSALYLCASSGGTSGRSKETQYFGPGTRLLVL.